The 11 T cell receptor beta chains given below trace back to one sample, sequenced in a study of cytomegalovirus exposure and HLA in healthy donors. The primer mix had 60 Vbeta and 13 Jbeta primers. The repertoire was sequenced with immunoSEQ multiplex PCR; TCRdb's copy has only in-frame clones and lacks some. The sample lists about 96,000 clones, roughly 79% seen once, with less than 15% in the top ten. The sequenced sample was PBMCs. The origin of the receptors is a woman aged 70 to 79 in good health and CMV-seropositive.

The V gene is TRBV5-5, the J gene TRBJ1-2; unclear D gene. V gave up 4 bases and J gave up 8 bases, with 12 bases separating them. CDR3 size: 12 residues. Germline V gene sequence: CDR1 SGHKS, CDR2 YYEKEE (reference sequence). CDR3 protein: CASSLARHGYTF. For the CDR3, the DNA is TGTGCCAGCAGCCTGGCGCGGCACGGCTACACCTTC.

V is TRBV29-1 and J is TRBJ2-3, with TRBD2 matching 8 bases. J gave up 2 bases and V 4 bases, and 8 bases lay outside the gene matches. Per the germline V gene, CDR1 is SQVTM and CDR2 is ANQGSEA. This CDR3 is 15 amino acids long. This CDR3 reads CSVAVLAVDTDTQYF. As DNA, the CDR3 is TGCAGCGTTGCTGTACTAGCGGTAGACACAGATACGCAGTATTTT.

The chain carries TRBV7-9 and TRBJ2-3; D gene unclear. Trimming took off 4 bases at V and 0 bases at J, with 5 bases between the two ends. CDR3 length: 13 residues. Germline V CDR1 and CDR2: SEHNR, FQNEAQ (reference sequence). CDR3: CASSSSSTDTQYF. CDR3 coding DNA: TGTGCCAGCAGCTCCTCCAGCACAGATACGCAGTATTTT. The full variable domain, completed using reference TRBV7-9 and TRBJ2-3, is DTGVSQNPRHKITKRGQNVTFRCDPISEHNRLYWYRQTLGQGPEFLTYFQNEAQLEKSRLLSDRFSAERPKGSFSTLEIQRTEQGDSAMYLCASSSSSTDTQYFGPGTRLTVL.

This clone turned up a few times. The CDR3 region is CASSLRGLTGELFF. The CDR3 DNA is TGTGCCAGCAGCTTGAGGGGGCTCACCGGGGAGCTGTTTTTT. This chain uses TRBV5-4 with TRBJ2-2; TRBD1 agrees at 7 bases. The CDR3 length is 14 residues. V lost 1 base to trimming and J lost 4 bases; unmatched junction nucleotides: 1. In germline, CDR1 is SGHNT, CDR2 YYREEE (reference sequence).

This clone was detected once. V gene TRBV11-2 combines with J gene TRBJ2-3, with 7 bases aligning to TRBD1. CDR3 length: 17 amino acids. Germline CDR1 and CDR2: SGHAT and FQNNGV. V trimming: 0 bases; J trimming: 2 bases; junction bases outside the gene matches: 8. The CDR3 DNA is TGTGCCAGCAGCTTAGATTATAGGGACAGCCACACAGATACGCAGTATTTT. It translates to CASSLDYRDSHTDTQYF. Combining the CDR3 with reference TRBV11-2 and TRBJ2-3 gives the whole variable domain EAGVAQSPRYKIIEKRQSVAFWCNPISGHATLYWYQQILGQGPKLLIQFQNNGVVDDSQLPKDRFSAERLKGVDSTLKIQPAKLEDSAVYLCASSLDYRDSHTDTQYFGPGTRLTVL.

This rearrangement joins TRBV19 to TRBJ2-7, with 7 positions matching TRBD1. Trimming removed 6 bases from V and 2 bases from J; junction bases left unmatched: 16. The CDR3 is made up of 17 amino acids. Per germline, CDR1 LNHDA and CDR2 SQIVND (reference sequence). CDR3 sequence: CASRDRTGVVGPYEQYF. In nucleotides, the CDR3 is TGTGCCAGTAGAGATCGCACAGGGGTCGTGGGACCCTACGAGCAGTACTTC.

In its sample, this clone was seen once. This chain links TRBV6-5 with TRBJ2-7, with 11 bases that match TRBD2. With V trimmed by 4 bases and J by 6 bases, 11 bases remained unmatched. Germline CDR1 is MNHEY and CDR2 is SVGAGI. This CDR3 has 16 residues. In nucleotides, the CDR3 is TGTGCCAGCAGTTTGAGGGGTAGCGGGGGGGTTAGCGAGCAGTACTTC. Translating it yields CASSLRGSGGVSEQYF.

The chain recombines TRBV4-3 with TRBJ1-4; possibly TRBD1 for D (6 bases). This CDR3 region has 15 residues. The germline V gene encodes CDR1 LGHNA and CDR2 YSLEER. The V and J ends lost 1 base and 11 bases respectively, with 17 bases between them. The DNA of the CDR3 is TGCGCCAGCAGCCAAGGGGGGGGCCTCGATGGGAAACTGTTTTTT. Residues: CASSQGGGLDGKLFF.

The gene calls are TRBV6-5 and TRBJ1-4, with 8 bases matching TRBD1. Germline lookup yields CDR1 MNHEY and CDR2 SVGAGI. The CDR3 runs to 16 residues. V lost 0 bases to trimming and J lost 5 bases; unmatched junction nucleotides: 5. The CDR3 sequence: CASSYSRDRRNEKLFF. DNA for the CDR3: TGTGCCAGCAGTTACTCGCGGGACAGGCGAAATGAAAAACTGTTTTTT.

V and J are TRBV7-9 and TRBJ1-4, with D unresolved. The V end lost 6 bases, the J end lost 0 bases, and 11 bases lay between the germline ends. The CDR3 sequence is 15 residues long. Germline V gene lookup returns CDR1 SEHNR and CDR2 FQNEAQ (reference sequence). The CDR3 reads CASRAGTSTNEKLFF. CDR3 DNA: TGTGCCAGCAGAGCAGGAACTTCAACTAATGAAAAACTGTTTTTT.

The chain employs TRBV30 and TRBJ1-2; 9 bases are a match to TRBD1. This CDR3 has 14 residues. With V trimmed by 2 bases and J by 4 bases, 5 bases remained unmatched. Germline loops: CDR1 GTSNPN, CDR2 SVGIG (reference sequence). CDR3 loop: CAWSNTGQGYGYTF. In DNA, the CDR3 is TGTGCCTGGAGTAACACGGGACAGGGCTATGGCTACACCTTC.